In this sample, the clone carrying this TCR beta chain turned up a few times. This sample stems from a study of control samples from healthy donors and cancer patients. Sequencing was performed with immunoSEQ multiplex PCR; in TCRdb, only in-frame clones are kept and a portion is missing. This table holds fewer than 70,000 clones, around 90% found once. Sequencing was done on a sample of PBMCs. The TCR originated in a man aged 55 to 69 with head and neck cancer.

Here the CDR3 reads CASSPGPTPPLNTEAFF. The CDR3, as DNA: TGTGCCAGCAGTCCCGGACCAACCCCTCCATTGAACACTGAAGCTTTCTTT. The chain has TRBV27 and TRBJ1-1; D uncertain. In germline, CDR1 is MNHEY, CDR2 SMNVEV (reference sequence). The CDR3 loop spans 17 amino acids. Trimming took off 5 bases at V and 0 bases at J, with 19 bases between the two ends.